This T cell receptor (beta chain) was profiled in a study of blood T cell repertoires in COVID-19 (dated by TCRdb to the early 2020s). For the wider study: Samples covering the acute and convalescent phases of COVID-19 were provided by collaborators in the United States, Italy and Spain. The material from the prospective study consisted of cDNA or gDNA derived from T cells, B-cell-depleted T cells, or PBMCs. Subjects who had been exposed to COVID-19, were actively infected with it, or had recovered from it provided the deeply sampled blood TCRbeta repertoires that made up the dataset. The repertoires were released in a freely available public database intended as a resource for research on the immune response to SARS-CoV-2. Samples came from the ongoing ImmuneRACE study (first 160 participants) plus 1,254 subjects from 6 global collaborators. The sample metadata nearly always contained a de-identified subject ID, COVID-19 status, age in years and sex. HLA class I and class II types, where available, came from metadata supplied by the sample provider rather than from assay-based typing.

For this clone: Its antigen remains undetermined. Base quality data are lacking; no much larger clone is found one base away.

V sheds 0 bases and J sheds 0 bases, leaving 9 bases between their ends. From its cysteine to its phenylalanine, the CDR3 spans 15 amino acids. Just CDR3 DNA is preserved here, 45 bases in frame from base 1. Reading the germline V gene gives CDR1 SGDLS and CDR2 YYNGEE. TCRbeta CDR3 regions were amplified from genomic DNA by means of the immunoSEQ Assay, a bias-controlled multiplex PCR. The authors' analysis ran thus. The number of nucleated cells in each sample was estimated from the amplification of reference gene primers within the assay. To quantify the absolute abundance of each unique TCRbeta CDR3 rearrangement, sequence reads were collapsed and filtered. For each sample, productive Simpson clonality was calculated by taking the square root of Simpson's diversity index across productive rearrangements. In its TCRdb copy, this immuneACCESS table keeps in-frame sequences only and misses some clones. Where compared with another copy, unresolved V genes explain less than half of these, and the others have no known cause. The V and J calls and the clone size are those of that table, but D and trimming were determined from the DNA. The sample includes 250,000 to 300,000 clones, with roughly 79% observed a single time. Just under 3% of the sample rests with the top ten.

Here is what the overall study found, with its caveats: How much clinical and demographic metadata was included differed by source and by participant, and the metadata was provided uncurated.

Collaborating institutions collected whole blood in K2EDTA tubes following their own protocols. Collaborator samples were shipped for TCRbeta analysis as frozen whole blood, isolated PBMCs, or DNA extracted from either sample type. The sequence was collected from a woman in her sixties with active or convalescent COVID-19. The rearranged segments are TRBV9 and TRBJ1-1; the D gene cannot be named for sure. The sequenced sample consisted of peripheral blood. The CDR3 protein sequence reads: CASSVGSNLNTEAFF. The base sequence is TGTGCCAGCAGCGTAGGTAGCAACCTGAACACTGAAGCTTTCTTT.